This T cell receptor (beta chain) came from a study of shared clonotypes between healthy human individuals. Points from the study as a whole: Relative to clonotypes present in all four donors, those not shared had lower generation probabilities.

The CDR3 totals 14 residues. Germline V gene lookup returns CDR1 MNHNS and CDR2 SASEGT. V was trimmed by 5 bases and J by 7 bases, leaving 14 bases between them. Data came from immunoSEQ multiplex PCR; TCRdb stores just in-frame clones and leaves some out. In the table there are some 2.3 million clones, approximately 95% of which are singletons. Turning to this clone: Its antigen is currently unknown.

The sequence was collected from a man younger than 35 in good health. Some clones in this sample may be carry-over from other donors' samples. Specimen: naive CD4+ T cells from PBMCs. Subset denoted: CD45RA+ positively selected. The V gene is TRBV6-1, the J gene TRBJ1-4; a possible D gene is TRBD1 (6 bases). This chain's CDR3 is CASSLGQWVEKLFF. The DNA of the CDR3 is TGTGCCAGCAGTTTGGGACAATGGGTTGAAAAACTGTTTTTT.